What follows are 25 T cell receptor beta chains derived from one specimen sequenced in a study of T-cell memory formation after mild COVID-19. TCRdb itself ran the 5' RACE reads through MiXCR, one entry per CDR3 protein. The sample holds fewer than 200,000 distinct CDR3 sequences, 10% to 15% seen once. The sequenced sample consisted of PBMCs or a T cell subset sorted from them (not recorded which). The origin of the receptors is a man in his late teens or twenties who had mild COVID-19 (a few samples of this study predate the infection). Cell type and time point are not known.

The chain uses TRBV4-2 and TRBJ2-1; 8 nucleotides match TRBD2. The CDR3 consists of 15 residues. V gave up 2 bases and J gave up 3 bases; unmatched junction bases: 3. Germline lookup yields CDR1 LGHNA and CDR2 YNFKEQ. CDR3 in amino acids: CASSQRAGGYNEQFF. The DNA for the CDR3 is TGTGCCAGCAGCCAACGGGCGGGGGGCTACAATGAGCAGTTCTTC.

This clonotype has only a few counts. The chain employs TRBV12-3 or TRBV12-4 and TRBJ2-7; D unresolved. Trimming took off 8 bases at V and 3 bases at J, with 5 bases between the two ends. The CDR3 contains 10 residues. CDR3 DNA: TGTGCCAGCGGAAACTACGAGCAGTACTTC. Translating gives CASGNYEQYF.

By share, this clonotype counts as medium-sized (0.01 to 0.1%). The gene calls are TRBV7-2 and TRBJ2-1, with D unresolved. Germline V lookup: CDR1 SGHTA, CDR2 FQGNSA. The CDR3 runs 13 residues. Trimming cost V 1 base and J 9 bases, with 10 bases left between them. CDR3 in DNA: TGTGCCAGCAGCTTAGTCGGCGATAGTGAGCAGTTCTTC. This codes for CASSLVGDSEQFF. The variable domain in full, with the rest retrieved from reference TRBV7-2 and TRBJ2-1, is GAGVSQSPSNKVTEKGKDVELRCDPISGHTALYWYRQSLGQGLEFLIYFQGNSAPDKSGLPSDRFSAERTGGSVSTLTIQRTQQEDSAVYLCASSLVGDSEQFFGPGTRLTVL.

Ten or more counts support this clonotype. This rearrangement joins TRBV5-1 to TRBJ2-5, with D perhaps matching TRBD2 (6 bases). This CDR3 is 16 amino acids long. V was pared by 4 bases and J by 6 bases, with 22 bases between. Germline CDR1 is SGHRS and CDR2 is YFSETQ. The CDR3 loop reads CASSPGTSTAVKTQYF. The CDR3 DNA reads as TGCGCCAGCAGCCCAGGGACTTCGACCGCGGTGAAGACCCAGTACTTC.

This chain uses TRBV5-1 with TRBJ2-3; 8 nucleotides line up with TRBD2. V lost 0 bases to trimming and J lost 6 bases; unmatched junction nucleotides: 9. Germline CDR1 and CDR2: SGHRS and YFSETQ. CDR3 length: 16 residues. The CDR3 here is CASSLAGGAGVDTQYF. Written as DNA, the CDR3 is TGCGCCAGCAGCTTGGCCGGGGGGGCAGGGGTGGATACGCAGTATTTT. The full variable domain, completed using reference TRBV5-1 and TRBJ2-3, is KAGVTQTPRYLIKTRGQQVTLSCSPISGHRSVSWYQQTPGQGLQFLFEYFSETQRNKGNFPGRFSGRQFSNSRSEMNVSTLELGDSALYLCASSLAGGAGVDTQYFGPGTRLTVL.

The chain recombines TRBV5-1 with TRBJ1-1, with 8 bases aligning to TRBD1. Looked up from germline, CDR1 is SGHRS and CDR2 is YFSETQ. V lost 0 bases and J lost 4; bases outside the gene matches: 8. The CDR3 extends over 16 amino acids. The chain's CDR3 is CASSLVAGGSSTEAFF. CDR3 in DNA: TGCGCCAGCAGCTTGGTTGCAGGGGGCAGTAGCACTGAAGCTTTCTTT. Together with reference TRBV5-1 and TRBJ1-1, the CDR3 gives the full variable domain: KAGVTQTPRYLIKTRGQQVTLSCSPISGHRSVSWYQQTPGQGLQFLFEYFSETQRNKGNFPGRFSGRQFSNSRSEMNVSTLELGDSALYLCASSLVAGGSSTEAFFGQGTRLTVV.

Only one count was recorded for this clonotype. The chain employs TRBV4-3 and TRBJ2-3; 11 nucleotides match TRBD2. The CDR3 spans 18 residues. V shed 1 base, J shed 0 bases, and the junction held 6 bases outside the gene matches. Germline CDR1 LGHNA, CDR2 YSLEER. CDR3 region: CASSQGLAGPLSTDTQYF. The CDR3 DNA reads TGCGCCAGCAGCCAAGGACTAGCGGGGCCGCTTAGCACAGATACGCAGTATTTT.

V is TRBV2 and J is TRBJ2-2; D may be TRBD2 (5 bases). This CDR3 region has 14 residues. Trimming removed 6 bases at V and 2 bases at J, with 10 bases between. Germline V gene sequence: CDR1 SNHLY, CDR2 FYNNEI. The CDR3 is CASSRRENTGELFF. DNA for the CDR3: TGTGCCAGCAGCCGACGGGAAAACACCGGGGAGCTGTTTTTT.

In regard to this clonotype: One end of the junction is discordant with germline, which a read error may explain. V usage is TRBV7-9 and J usage is TRBJ1-2; 9 bases line up with TRBD1. From germline, CDR1 is SEHNR and CDR2 FQNEAQ (reference sequence). This CDR3 comprises 15 residues. This CDR3 is CASSLWDRDDYGYTF. Here the CDR3 DNA reads TGTGCCAGCAGCTTATGGGACAGGGATGACTACGGCTACACCTTC.

This clonotype has a handful of counts. V usage is TRBV4-3 and J usage is TRBJ2-3, with 10 nucleotides matching TRBD2. CDR3 length equals 17 residues. V lost 0 bases to trimming and J lost 2 bases; unmatched junction nucleotides: 5. Germline V gene sequence: CDR1 LGHNA, CDR2 YSLEER. The CDR3 region has the DNA TGCGCCAGCAGCCAAGATATTAGCGGGGGGCACACAGATACGCAGTATTTT. Residues: CASSQDISGGHTDTQYF.

The chain carries TRBV20-1 and TRBJ2-7; a possible D gene is TRBD1 (6 bases). CDR3 size: 13 residues. Trimming pared 2 bases from V and 3 bases from J, leaving 11 bases between. Germline CDR1 reads DFQATT; CDR2 reads SNEGSKA (reference sequence). In nucleotides, the CDR3 is TGCAGTGCTAGACCCGGGACACACTACGAGCAGTACGTC. It is translated as CSARPGTHYEQYV.

This clonotype was seen more than once but under ten times. The V call is TRBV12-5, the J call TRBJ2-1; D is unclear. The V gene's germline CDR1 is LGHNT and CDR2 FRNRAP. The CDR3 totals 12 residues. Trimming left V 0 bases short and J 8 bases short, with 5 bases between. CDR3 coding DNA: TGTGCTAGTGGTTTGGTACGGGATGAGCAGTTCTTC. Amino acid sequence: CASGLVRDEQFF.

The chain joins TRBV7-2 to TRBJ2-3, with D maybe TRBD2 (5 bases). V shed 5 bases and J shed 2 bases, with 14 bases lying between them. This CDR3 contains 15 residues. Per the germline V gene, CDR1 is SGHTA and CDR2 is FQGNSA. CDR3 region: CASSIPTSDTDTQYF. In DNA, the CDR3 is TGTGCCAGCAGCATACCTACTAGTGACACAGATACGCAGTATTTT.

The chain carries TRBV2 and TRBJ1-1; D unresolved. This CDR3 is built from 13 residues. Trimming removed 1 base at V and 2 bases at J, with 5 bases between. The germline V gene encodes CDR1 SNHLY and CDR2 FYNNEI. CDR3 protein: CASSEGLNTEAFF. The CDR3 region has the DNA TGTGCCAGCAGTGAAGGCCTCAACACTGAAGCTTTCTTT.

The genes are TRBV12-3 or TRBV12-4 and TRBJ1-5; TRBD1 matches 9 bases. V lost 6 bases, J lost 6 bases, and 6 bases stayed unmatched. The CDR3 consists of 14 residues. CDR3 sequence: CASSRTGGGQPQHF. The CDR3, as DNA: TGTGCCAGCAGCCGAACAGGGGGCGGTCAGCCCCAGCATTTT.

V is TRBV4-1 and J is TRBJ1-2, with D possibly TRBD1 on 6 matching bases. Trimming stripped 4 bases from V and 6 bases from J, with 18 bases between. The CDR3 consists of 15 residues. The germline V gene has CDR1 MGHRA and CDR2 YSYEKL. The CDR3 loop is CASSPGGALSDGYTF. In DNA form, the CDR3 reads TGCGCCAGCAGCCCGGGGGGGGCCCTCTCAGATGGCTACACCTTC.

The chain is built from TRBV6-2 or TRBV6-3 and TRBJ2-3; unclear D gene. The CDR3 has 16 amino acids. Trimming stripped 0 bases from V and 2 bases from J, with 12 bases between. CDR1 and CDR2 (germline): MNHEY, SVGEGT. CDR3 DNA sequence: TGTGCCAGCAGTTACTCGGCGGAGACGAACACAGATACGCAGTATTTT. Translation gives CASSYSAETNTDTQYF.

The sample holds a few counts of this clonotype. This chain uses TRBV12-3 or TRBV12-4 with TRBJ2-2, with unresolved D. V was shortened by 7 bases and J by 6 bases, with 15 bases between the two germline ends. This CDR3 is 14 amino acids long. This CDR3 is CASKVFMSSGELFF. As DNA, the CDR3 is TGTGCCAGCAAGGTATTCATGTCGTCCGGGGAGCTGTTTTTT.

This clonotype came up a few times. The chain recombines TRBV3-1 with TRBJ1-6; D call uncertain. The V end lost 0 bases, the J end lost 2 bases, and 8 bases lay between the germline ends. This CDR3 has 16 amino acids. Per germline, CDR1 LGHDT and CDR2 YNNKEL (reference sequence). The CDR3 reads CASSQEGFAYNSPLHF. The CDR3 DNA follows: TGTGCCAGCAGCCAAGAGGGGTTCGCCTATAATTCACCCCTCCACTTT.

This clonotype was observed a handful of times. The chain is built from TRBV5-1 and TRBJ1-2; D call uncertain. Trimming shortened V by 3 bases and J by 5 bases, and 20 bases separated the two germline ends. The CDR3 has 16 residues. Germline CDR1 and CDR2: SGHRS and YFSETQ. CDR3 nucleotide sequence: TGCGCCAGCAGCTGGGCTCCGGGCTCTGGAGTATATGGCTACACCTTC. This gives the protein CASSWAPGSGVYGYTF.

This clonotype was seen more than once but under ten times. In DNA form, the CDR3 reads TGTGCCAGCACTCGATTCAATCAGCCCCAGCATTTT. It encodes CASTRFNQPQHF. The rearrangement uses TRBV6-2 or TRBV6-3 and TRBJ1-5; D is unclear. V shed 7 bases and J shed 3 bases, with 7 bases lying between them. This CDR3 is 12 amino acids long. Germline assignment: CDR1 MNHEY and CDR2 SVGEGT.

This clonotype was counted between two and nine times. The chain combines TRBV7-2 with TRBJ2-7; a possible D gene is TRBD2 (6 bases). Germline V gene sequence: CDR1 SGHTA, CDR2 FQGNSA. The V end lost 5 bases, the J end lost 1 base, and 12 bases lay between the germline ends. This CDR3 has 14 residues. The CDR3 here is CASSPRRESYEQYV. Here the CDR3 DNA reads TGTGCCAGCAGCCCGAGGAGGGAGTCCTACGAGCAGTACGTC.

As to this clonotype: One end of the junction fails to match germline, which may point to a read error. The V call is TRBV5-4, the J call TRBJ1-1; D remains ambiguous. The germline CDR1 and CDR2 sequences are SGHNT and YYREEE (reference sequence). This CDR3 comprises 14 residues. CDR3 in amino acids: CASSLGGLNTEAFF. The CDR3 DNA reads TGCGCCAGCAGCTTGGGAGGGTTGAACACTGAAGCTTTCTTT.

This clonotype was seen more than once but under ten times. The chain employs TRBV24-1 and TRBJ2-3, with D hard to call. This CDR3 contains 15 residues. The germline V and J ends were trimmed by 1 base and 2 bases, with 9 bases remaining between them. Looked up from germline, CDR1 is KGHDR and CDR2 is SFDVKD. CDR3 nucleotide sequence: TGTGCCACCAGTGATTTTCCAGCAAACACAGATACGCAGTATTTT. Protein sequence: CATSDFPANTDTQYF.

V and J are TRBV5-1 and TRBJ1-1, with 8 nucleotides matching TRBD1. J was trimmed by 10 bases and V by 4 bases; bases with no gene match: 9. CDR1 is SGHRS and CDR2 is YFSETQ in the germline V gene. The CDR3 spans 13 residues. CDR3 sequence: CASSPGQGVRAFF. The DNA of the CDR3 is TGCGCCAGCAGCCCCGGACAGGGTGTTCGAGCTTTCTTT.